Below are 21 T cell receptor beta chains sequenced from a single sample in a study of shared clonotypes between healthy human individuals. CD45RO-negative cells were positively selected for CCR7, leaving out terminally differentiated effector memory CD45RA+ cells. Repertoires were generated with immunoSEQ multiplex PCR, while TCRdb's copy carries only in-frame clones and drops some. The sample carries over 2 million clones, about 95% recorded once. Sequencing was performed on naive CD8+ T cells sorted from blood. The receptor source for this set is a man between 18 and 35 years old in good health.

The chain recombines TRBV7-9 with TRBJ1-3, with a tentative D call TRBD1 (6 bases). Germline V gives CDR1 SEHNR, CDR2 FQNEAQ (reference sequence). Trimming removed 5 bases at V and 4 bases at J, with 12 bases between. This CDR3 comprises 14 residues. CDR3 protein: CASSPNRAGNTIYF. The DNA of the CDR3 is TGTGCCAGCAGCCCCAACAGGGCCGGAAACACCATATATTTT.

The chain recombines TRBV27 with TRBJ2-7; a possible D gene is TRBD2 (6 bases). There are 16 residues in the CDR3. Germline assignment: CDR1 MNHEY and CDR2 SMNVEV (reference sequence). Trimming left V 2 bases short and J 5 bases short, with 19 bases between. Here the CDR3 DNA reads TGTGCCAGCAGTTTAGTCGGACTTCGGGGGAGTAACGAGCAGTACTTC. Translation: CASSLVGLRGSNEQYF.

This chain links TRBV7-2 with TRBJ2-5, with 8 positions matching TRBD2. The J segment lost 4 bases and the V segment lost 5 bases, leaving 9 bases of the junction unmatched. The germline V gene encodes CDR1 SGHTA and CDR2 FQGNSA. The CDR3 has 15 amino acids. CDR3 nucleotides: TGTGCCAGCAGCCCGGGGGGGGTATTGACAGAGACCCAGTACTTC. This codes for CASSPGGVLTETQYF. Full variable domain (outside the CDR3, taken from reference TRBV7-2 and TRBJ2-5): GAGVSQSPSNKVTEKGKDVELRCDPISGHTALYWYRQSLGQGLEFLIYFQGNSAPDKSGLPSDRFSAERTGGSVSTLTIQRTQQEDSAVYLCASSPGGVLTETQYFGPGTRLLVL.

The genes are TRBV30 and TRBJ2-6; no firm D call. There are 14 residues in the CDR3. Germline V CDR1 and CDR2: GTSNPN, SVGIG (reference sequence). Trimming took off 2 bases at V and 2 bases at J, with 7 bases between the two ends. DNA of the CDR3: TGTGCCTGGAGTTCAGCACCTGGGGCCAACGTCCTGACTTTC. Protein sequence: CAWSSAPGANVLTF. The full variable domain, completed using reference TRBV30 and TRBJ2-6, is SQTIHQWPATLVQPVGSPLSLECTVEGTSNPNLYWYRQAAGRGLQLLFYSVGIGQISSEVPQNLSASRPQDRQFILSSKKLLLSDSGFYLCAWSSAPGANVLTFGAGSRLTVL.

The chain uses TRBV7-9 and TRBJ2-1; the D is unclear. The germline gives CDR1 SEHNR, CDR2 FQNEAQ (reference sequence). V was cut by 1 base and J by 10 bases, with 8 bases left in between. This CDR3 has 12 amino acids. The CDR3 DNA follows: TGTGCCAGCAGCTTAGATCAAGAGGAGCAGTTCTTC. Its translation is CASSLDQEEQFF.

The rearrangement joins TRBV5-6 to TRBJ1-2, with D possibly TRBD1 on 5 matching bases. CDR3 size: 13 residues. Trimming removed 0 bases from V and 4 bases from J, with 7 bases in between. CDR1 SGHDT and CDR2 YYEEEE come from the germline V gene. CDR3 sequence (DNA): TGTGCCAGCAGCTTGGGACAGAGCTATGGCTACACCTTC. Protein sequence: CASSLGQSYGYTF.

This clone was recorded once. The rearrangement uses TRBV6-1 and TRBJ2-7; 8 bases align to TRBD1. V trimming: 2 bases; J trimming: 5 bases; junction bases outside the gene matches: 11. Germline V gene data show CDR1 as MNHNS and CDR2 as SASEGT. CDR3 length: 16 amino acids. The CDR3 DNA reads TGTGCCAGCAGTGAAACCCCCCGGACAGGGACAAACGAGCAGTACTTC. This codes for CASSETPRTGTNEQYF.

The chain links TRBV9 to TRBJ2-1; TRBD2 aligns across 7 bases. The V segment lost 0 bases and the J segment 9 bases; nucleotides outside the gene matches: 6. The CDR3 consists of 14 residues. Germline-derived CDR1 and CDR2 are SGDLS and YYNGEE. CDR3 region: CASSVGGVAGEQFF. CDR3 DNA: TGTGCCAGCAGCGTAGGAGGGGTAGCGGGTGAGCAGTTCTTC. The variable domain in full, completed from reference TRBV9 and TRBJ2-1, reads DSGVTQTPKHLITATGQRVTLRCSPRSGDLSVYWYQQSLDQGLQFLIQYYNGEERAKGNILERFSAQQFPDLHSELNLSSLELGDSALYFCASSVGGVAGEQFFGPGTRLTVL.

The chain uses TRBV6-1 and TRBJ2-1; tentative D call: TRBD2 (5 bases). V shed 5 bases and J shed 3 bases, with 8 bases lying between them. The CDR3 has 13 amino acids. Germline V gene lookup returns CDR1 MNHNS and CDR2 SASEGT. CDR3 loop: CASSSGLYNEQFF. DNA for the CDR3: TGTGCCAGCAGTAGCGGACTCTACAATGAGCAGTTCTTC.

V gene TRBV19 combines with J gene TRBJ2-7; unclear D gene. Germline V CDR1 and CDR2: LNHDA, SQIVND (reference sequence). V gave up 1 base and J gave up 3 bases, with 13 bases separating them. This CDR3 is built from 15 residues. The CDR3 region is CASSIGLGSGYEQYF. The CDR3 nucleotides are TGTGCCAGTAGTATAGGGCTGGGCTCCGGCTACGAGCAGTACTTC.

CDR3 sequence reads: CASSPGIESSYEQYF. The CDR3 nucleotides read TGTGCCAGCAGCCCTGGAATAGAATCGTCCTACGAGCAGTACTTC. V gene TRBV5-6 combines with J gene TRBJ2-7, with D unclear. Trimming removed 4 bases from V and 1 base from J, with 15 bases in between. CDR1 and CDR2 (germline): SGHDT, YYEEEE. The CDR3 has 15 residues.

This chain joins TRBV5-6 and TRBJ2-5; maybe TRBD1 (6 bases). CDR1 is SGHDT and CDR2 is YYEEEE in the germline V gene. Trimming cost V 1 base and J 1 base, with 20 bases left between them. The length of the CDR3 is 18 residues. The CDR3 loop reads CASSLLLGANPGQETQYF. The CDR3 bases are TGTGCCAGCAGCTTGCTGTTGGGGGCCAACCCAGGCCAAGAGACCCAGTACTTC.

Here the CDR3 DNA reads TGTGCCAGCAGTCGCTTTAGCGGGGGAGAGACCCAGTACTTC. Encoded protein: CASSRFSGGETQYF. The V and J genes are TRBV6-5 and TRBJ2-5; 9 positions match TRBD2. V lost 5 bases, J lost 4 bases, and 5 bases stayed unmatched. The CDR3 runs to 14 residues. Per germline, CDR1 MNHEY and CDR2 SVGAGI.

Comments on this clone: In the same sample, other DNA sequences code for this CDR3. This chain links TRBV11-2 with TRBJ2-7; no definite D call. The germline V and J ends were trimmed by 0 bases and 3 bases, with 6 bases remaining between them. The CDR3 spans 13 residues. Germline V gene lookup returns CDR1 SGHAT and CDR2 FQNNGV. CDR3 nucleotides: TGTGCCAGCAGCTTAGAAAATTTCTACGAGCAGTACTTC. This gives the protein CASSLENFYEQYF.

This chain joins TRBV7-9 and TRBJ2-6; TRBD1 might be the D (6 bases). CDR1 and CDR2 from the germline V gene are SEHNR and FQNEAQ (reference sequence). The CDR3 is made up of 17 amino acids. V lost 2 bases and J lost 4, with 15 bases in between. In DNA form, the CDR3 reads TGTGCCAGCAGCTTATGGTCAGGGGTATCCGGGGCCAACGTCCTGACTTTC. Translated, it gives CASSLWSGVSGANVLTF.

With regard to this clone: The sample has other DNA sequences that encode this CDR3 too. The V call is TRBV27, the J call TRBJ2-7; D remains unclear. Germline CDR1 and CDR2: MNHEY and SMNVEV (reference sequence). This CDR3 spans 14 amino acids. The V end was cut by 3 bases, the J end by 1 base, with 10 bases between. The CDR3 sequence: CASSLTVYSYEQYF. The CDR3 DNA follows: TGTGCCAGCAGTTTGACCGTTTATTCCTACGAGCAGTACTTC.

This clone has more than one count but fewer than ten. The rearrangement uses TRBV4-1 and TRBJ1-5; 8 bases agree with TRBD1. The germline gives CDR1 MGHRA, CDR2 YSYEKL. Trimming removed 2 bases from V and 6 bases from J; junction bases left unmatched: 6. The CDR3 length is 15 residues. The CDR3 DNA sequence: TGCGCCAGCAGCCAACACAGGGGGTCGAGTCAGCCCCAGCATTTT. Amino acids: CASSQHRGSSQPQHF.

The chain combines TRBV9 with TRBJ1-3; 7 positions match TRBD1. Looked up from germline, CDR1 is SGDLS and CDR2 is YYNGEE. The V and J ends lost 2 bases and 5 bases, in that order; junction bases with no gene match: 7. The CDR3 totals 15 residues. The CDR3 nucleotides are TGTGCCAGCAGCGTGAGGGACAGCGGCCGAAACACCATATATTTT. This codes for CASSVRDSGRNTIYF.

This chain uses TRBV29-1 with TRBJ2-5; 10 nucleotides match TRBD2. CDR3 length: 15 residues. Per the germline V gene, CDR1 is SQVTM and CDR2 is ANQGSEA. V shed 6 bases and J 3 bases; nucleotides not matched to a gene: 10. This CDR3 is CSVGSGGAEEETQYF. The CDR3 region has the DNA TGCAGCGTGGGGAGCGGGGGGGCCGAAGAAGAGACCCAGTACTTC. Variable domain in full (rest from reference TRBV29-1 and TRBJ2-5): SAVISQKPSRDICQRGTSLTIQCQVDSQVTMMFWYRQQPGQSLTLIATANQGSEATYESGFVIDKFPISRPNLTFSTLTVSNMSPEDSSIYLCSVGSGGAEEETQYFGPGTRLLVL.

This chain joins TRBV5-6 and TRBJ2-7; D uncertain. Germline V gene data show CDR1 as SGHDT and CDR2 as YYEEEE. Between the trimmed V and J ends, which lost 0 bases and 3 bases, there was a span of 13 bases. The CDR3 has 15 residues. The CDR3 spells CASSLASDFYYEQYF. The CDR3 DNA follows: TGTGCCAGCAGCTTGGCCAGTGACTTCTACTACGAGCAGTACTTC.

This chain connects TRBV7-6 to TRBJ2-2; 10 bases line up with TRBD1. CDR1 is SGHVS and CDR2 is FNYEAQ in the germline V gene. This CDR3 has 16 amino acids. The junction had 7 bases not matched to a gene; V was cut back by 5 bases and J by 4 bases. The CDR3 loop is CASSPTGGGGTGELFF. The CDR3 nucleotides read TGTGCCAGCAGCCCGACAGGGGGCGGCGGCACCGGGGAGCTGTTTTTT.